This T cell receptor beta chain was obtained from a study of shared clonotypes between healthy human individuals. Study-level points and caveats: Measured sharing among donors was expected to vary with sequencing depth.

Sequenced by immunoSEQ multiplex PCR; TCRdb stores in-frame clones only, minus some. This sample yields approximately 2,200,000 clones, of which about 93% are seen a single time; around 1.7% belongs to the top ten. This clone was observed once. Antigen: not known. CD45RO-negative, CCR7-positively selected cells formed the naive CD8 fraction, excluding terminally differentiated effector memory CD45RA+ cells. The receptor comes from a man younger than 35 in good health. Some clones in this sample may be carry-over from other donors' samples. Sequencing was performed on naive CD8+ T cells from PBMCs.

The CDR3, as DNA: TGTGCCAGCAGTTTCAGCGCTCGGGTAGATAGCTCCTACAATGAGCAGTTCTTC. Translation: CASSFSARVDSSYNEQFF. J is TRBJ2-1 and V is TRBV27; D not certain. CDR1 and CDR2 (germline): MNHEY, SMNVEV (reference sequence). Trimming stripped 3 bases from V and 0 bases from J, with 18 bases between. CDR3 length: 18 residues.